The 27 T cell receptor beta chains below all came from one sample that was sequenced in a study of T cells after yellow fever vaccination. TCRdb used MiXCR to reprocess the 5' RACE reads, holding one entry per CDR3 protein. This sample has 400,000 or so distinct CDR3 sequences; more than 5.5% occur once, and the top ten carry roughly 15%. The sequencing here drew on PBMCs, taken 5 days after the yellow fever booster vaccination. All receptors come from a man younger than 45 who received the YFV17D yellow fever vaccine.

This clonotype was detected ten times or more. The V call is TRBV29-1, the J call TRBJ2-7; D remains unclear. Trimming left V 4 bases short and J 0 bases short, with 10 bases between. The CDR3 contains 13 residues. Germline CDR1 SQVTM, CDR2 ANQGSEA. The CDR3 coding sequence is TGCAGCGTTGTGTGGGGTAGCTCCTACGAGCAGTACTTC. It codes for CSVVWGSSYEQYF.

Many counts were recorded for this clonotype. CDR3 protein: CASSSGQLLSYEQYF. For the CDR3, the DNA is TGTGCCAGCAGTTCGGGTCAGCTCCTTTCCTACGAGCAGTACTTC. The gene calls are TRBV12-3 or TRBV12-4 and TRBJ2-7; D call uncertain. Trimming stripped 4 bases from V and 1 base from J, with 14 bases between. The CDR3 is 15 residues long.

In this sample, this clonotype turned up many times. The chain links TRBV4-3 to TRBJ2-1, with unresolved D. The CDR3 extends over 17 amino acids. Germline V gene lookup returns CDR1 LGHNA and CDR2 YSLEER. Trimming shortened V by 0 bases and J by 7 bases, and 19 bases separated the two germline ends. The CDR3 DNA is TGCGCCAGCAGCCAAGATCTGGGCACCGCCTTGGTGAATGAGCAGTTCTTC. It is translated as CASSQDLGTALVNEQFF.

This clonotype was observed a handful of times. V usage is TRBV6-2 or TRBV6-3 and J usage is TRBJ2-7; unclear D gene. The CDR3 runs 13 residues. The germline gives CDR1 MNHEY, CDR2 SVGEGT. The V and J ends lost 7 bases and 2 bases respectively, with 12 bases between them. CDR3 sequence (DNA): TGTGCCAGCAAGGGCGGCCAGACCTACGAGCAGTACTTC. Translating gives CASKGGQTYEQYF.

This clonotype was counted a few times. The chain employs TRBV20-1 and TRBJ1-2, with 7 bases lining up with TRBD1. Trimming removed 6 bases from V and 0 bases from J; junction bases left unmatched: 10. Germline V gives CDR1 DFQATT, CDR2 SNEGSKA (reference sequence). The CDR3 totals 15 residues. This CDR3 reads CSAAYPGTANYGYTF. CDR3 bases: TGCAGTGCGGCCTACCCCGGGACAGCTAACTATGGCTACACCTTC.

The chain links TRBV10-3 to TRBJ2-1; tentatively, D is TRBD2 (5 bases). This CDR3 is 12 amino acids long. In germline, CDR1 is ENHRY, CDR2 SYGVKD. Trimming stripped 0 bases from V and 9 bases from J, with 6 bases between. Here the CDR3 DNA reads TGTGCCATCAGTGAGTCCGCGGGTGAGCAGTTCTTC. Translating it yields CAISESAGEQFF.

This clonotype was observed at least ten times. This chain connects TRBV10-3 to TRBJ2-5; maybe TRBD2 (6 bases). Trimming took 4 bases from V and 5 from J, leaving 17 bases between them. CDR1 is ENHRY and CDR2 is SYGVKD in the germline V gene. This CDR3 comprises 15 residues. The CDR3 spells CAISGTKIGGETQYF. The CDR3 nucleotides read TGTGCCATCAGTGGGACTAAAATAGGAGGGGAGACCCAGTACTTC.

This clonotype was seen ten or more times. V usage is TRBV27 and J usage is TRBJ1-2; D possibly corresponds to TRBD1 (5 bases). CDR1 is MNHEY, CDR2 SMNVEV, per germline (reference sequence). The CDR3 has 14 residues. V was trimmed by 0 bases and J by 2 bases, leaving 7 bases between them. The CDR3 DNA follows: TGTGCCAGCAGTTTATCGGCAGGGAACTATGGCTACACCTTC. Its translation is CASSLSAGNYGYTF.

This clonotype was seen a handful of times. The DNA of the CDR3 is TGTGCTAGTGGTTTGTTTAGCTCGGGGGCGGCGGGGAGTGAGCAGTTCTTC. This codes for CASGLFSSGAAGSEQFF. The chain couples TRBV12-5 to TRBJ2-1; the D gene could be TRBD1 or TRBD2 (6 bases each). The CDR3 is made up of 17 amino acids. From germline, CDR1 is LGHNT and CDR2 FRNRAP. V gave up 2 bases and J gave up 9 bases, with 23 bases separating them.

This clonotype was recorded many times. V usage is TRBV7-8 and J usage is TRBJ1-6; 7 bases match TRBD1. J lost 7 bases, V lost 5 bases, and 5 bases had no gene match. There are 14 residues in the CDR3. Germline V gives CDR1 SGHVS, CDR2 FQNEAQ. The CDR3 coding sequence is TGTGCCAGCAGCCTCAGGGGGTTAAATTCACCCCTCCACTTT. Translated, it gives CASSLRGLNSPLHF.

The genes are TRBV6-5 and TRBJ2-7; 10 nucleotides align to TRBD2. With 2 bases clipped from V and 4 bases from J, the junction kept 8 bases outside the gene matches. The germline V gene has CDR1 MNHEY and CDR2 SVGAGI. This CDR3 contains 16 residues. In nucleotides, the CDR3 is TGTGCCAGCAGTTACAAGGTCAGCGGGAGGGGATACGAGCAGTACTTC. This encodes CASSYKVSGRGYEQYF.

The chain links TRBV7-9 to TRBJ2-7, with D tentatively TRBD1 or TRBD2 (5 bases each). The V end was cut by 5 bases, the J end by 7 bases, with 9 bases between. The CDR3 runs to 11 residues. CDR1 SEHNR and CDR2 FQNEAQ come from the germline V gene (reference sequence). For the CDR3, the DNA is TGTGCCAGCAGCCGGGACGGAGAGCAGTACTTC. This translates into CASSRDGEQYF.

The table lists this clonotype with a few counts. The chain employs TRBV27 and TRBJ2-5; D perhaps matches TRBD2 (6 bases). Germline CDR1 and CDR2: MNHEY and SMNVEV (reference sequence). The CDR3 sequence is 14 residues long. V dropped 5 bases and J dropped 5 bases, with 15 bases sitting between them. The CDR3 protein is CASSPLGGSETQYF. CDR3 in DNA: TGTGCCAGCAGTCCCCTTGGGGGGTCCGAGACCCAGTACTTC.

In this sample, this clonotype turned up many times. The V gene is TRBV5-1, the J gene TRBJ2-3; 7 nucleotides match TRBD1. CDR1 is SGHRS, CDR2 YFSETQ, per germline. The CDR3 is 14 residues long. With V trimmed by 4 bases and J by 4 bases, 6 bases remained unmatched. The CDR3 sequence: CASSPNTGADTQYF. CDR3 DNA: TGCGCCAGCAGCCCAAATACAGGGGCAGATACGCAGTATTTT. The complete variable domain, with remaining parts taken from reference TRBV5-1 and TRBJ2-3, reads KAGVTQTPRYLIKTRGQQVTLSCSPISGHRSVSWYQQTPGQGLQFLFEYFSETQRNKGNFPGRFSGRQFSNSRSEMNVSTLELGDSALYLCASSPNTGADTQYFGPGTRLTVL.

The rearrangement links TRBV7-8 to TRBJ1-4; 10 bases are shared with TRBD1. V gave up 4 bases and J gave up 8 bases; unmatched junction bases: 7. Germline V CDR1 and CDR2: SGHVS, FQNEAQ. This CDR3 is built from 15 residues. The chain's CDR3 is CASSSIGTGEEKLFF. CDR3 in DNA: TGTGCCAGCAGCTCCATAGGGACAGGGGAAGAAAAACTGTTTTTT.

The chain links TRBV7-3 to TRBJ2-3; tentative D call: TRBD2 (6 bases). CDR1 and CDR2 from the germline V gene are SGHTA and FQGTGA. This CDR3 region has 16 residues. The V end lost 5 bases, the J end lost 1 base, and 16 bases lay between the germline ends. CDR3 loop: CASSHTGGLGTDTQYF. DNA of the CDR3: TGTGCCAGCAGCCACACCGGAGGGCTTGGCACAGATACGCAGTATTTT.

This clonotype occurred many times. The rearrangement links TRBV15 to TRBJ2-7; TRBD1 agrees at 7 bases. CDR1 is LNHNV and CDR2 is YYDKDF in the germline V gene (reference sequence). The J segment lost 5 bases and the V segment lost 2 bases, leaving 6 bases of the junction unmatched. This CDR3 comprises 14 residues. The CDR3 DNA reads as TGTGCCACCAGCAGATACAGGGGCCCCCACGAGCAGTACTTC. It codes for CATSRYRGPHEQYF.

This clonotype was picked up many times. The rearrangement links TRBV20-1 to TRBJ2-7; TRBD2 might be the D (7 bases). CDR3 length equals 19 residues. Germline CDR1 and CDR2: DFQATT and SNEGSKA (reference sequence). Trimming left V 4 bases short and J 1 base short, with 29 bases between. CDR3 residues: CSAKRRGGTYQSGSYEQYF. CDR3 nucleotide sequence: TGCAGTGCTAAGAGGAGGGGGGGCACGTACCAAAGCGGTTCCTACGAGCAGTACTTC.

The V call is TRBV5-1, the J call TRBJ2-7, with TRBD1 matching 9 bases. CDR3 length: 15 residues. Germline CDR1 is SGHRS and CDR2 is YFSETQ. The V and J ends lost 2 bases and 0 bases, in that order; junction bases with no gene match: 3. Written as DNA, the CDR3 is TGCGCCAGCAGCTTTGACAGGGGGGGCTCCTACGAGCAGTACTTC. This codes for CASSFDRGGSYEQYF. The entire variable domain, with the rest obtained from reference TRBV5-1 and TRBJ2-7, is as follows: KAGVTQTPRYLIKTRGQQVTLSCSPISGHRSVSWYQQTPGQGLQFLFEYFSETQRNKGNFPGRFSGRQFSNSRSEMNVSTLELGDSALYLCASSFDRGGSYEQYFGPGTRLTVT.

This clonotype was counted at least ten times. The V call is TRBV7-8, the J call TRBJ2-7; perhaps TRBD1 as D (6 bases). The germline V and J ends were trimmed by 2 bases and 2 bases, with 7 bases remaining between them. Germline V gives CDR1 SGHVS, CDR2 FQNEAQ. This CDR3 region has 13 residues. Here the CDR3 DNA reads TGTGCCAGCAGCTTACCAGGGGCCTACGAGCAGTACTTC. This sequence encodes CASSLPGAYEQYF.

At least ten counts were recorded for this clonotype. The chain is built from TRBV6-2 or TRBV6-3 and TRBJ1-6; D is uncertain. CDR1 and CDR2 (germline): MNHEY, SVGEGT. Trimming took 5 bases from V and 8 from J, leaving 10 bases between them. The CDR3 spans 13 residues. The CDR3 protein is CASSDGQYSPLHF. The CDR3 DNA is TGTGCCAGCAGTGACGGCCAATATTCACCCCTCCACTTT.

This clonotype was observed a handful of times. The chain employs TRBV6-2 or TRBV6-3 and TRBJ2-1; TRBD2 aligns across 12 bases. From germline, CDR1 is MNHEY and CDR2 SVGEGT. Trimming took 7 bases from V and 4 from J; bases not matched to a gene: 11. The CDR3 spans 17 residues. CDR3: CASTTGLAGILYNEQFF. CDR3 DNA: TGTGCCAGCACCACAGGACTAGCGGGAATCCTATACAATGAGCAGTTCTTC.

This clonotype was counted ten times or more. V is TRBV7-2 and J is TRBJ2-3; 9 nucleotides agree with TRBD1. The length of the CDR3 is 15 residues. J lost 6 bases, V lost 3 bases, and 7 bases had no gene match. CDR1 SGHTA and CDR2 FQGNSA come from the germline V gene. The CDR3 nucleotides read TGTGCCAGCAGCTTGAGGACAGGGGCGGGGGATACGCAGTATTTT. Amino acids: CASSLRTGAGDTQYF.

This clonotype has at least ten counts. This chain uses TRBV20-1 with TRBJ2-7; D possibly corresponds to TRBD1 (6 bases). The germline CDR1 and CDR2 sequences are DFQATT and SNEGSKA (reference sequence). V was shortened by 1 base and J by 3 bases, with 16 bases between the two germline ends. The CDR3 sequence is 15 residues long. The DNA of the CDR3 is TGCAGTGCTAGAGCAACGGACAGTCACTTCTACGAGCAGTACTTC. Its translation is CSARATDSHFYEQYF.

The rearrangement links TRBV24-1 to TRBJ2-7; 9 bases fit TRBD1. The germline V gene encodes CDR1 KGHDR and CDR2 SFDVKD. V was pared by 0 bases and J by 1 base, with 0 bases of the junction left unmatched. This CDR3 comprises 15 residues. CDR3 coding DNA: TGTGCCACCAGTGATTTGGGACAGGGGTCCTACGAGCAGTACTTC. Amino acid sequence: CATSDLGQGSYEQYF.

This clonotype was seen only a few times. The gene calls are TRBV6-5 and TRBJ2-3, with D perhaps matching TRBD2 (5 bases). Trimming took 10 bases from V and 5 from J, leaving 13 bases between them. Germline V gene lookup returns CDR1 MNHEY and CDR2 SVGAGI. The CDR3 loop spans 12 amino acids. This chain's CDR3 is CAIRGRGDTQYF. Here the CDR3 DNA reads TGTGCCATACGTGGCCGGGGAGATACGCAGTATTTT.

The rearrangement joins TRBV7-9 to TRBJ2-5; tentatively, D is TRBD1 (5 bases). V was cut by 0 bases and J by 2 bases, with 13 bases left in between. The CDR3 totals 16 residues. The germline V gene encodes CDR1 SEHNR and CDR2 FQNEAQ (reference sequence). As DNA, the CDR3 is TGTGCCAGCAGCTTAGCAGCAGGGATAGGGCAAGAGACCCAGTACTTC. It translates to CASSLAAGIGQETQYF.